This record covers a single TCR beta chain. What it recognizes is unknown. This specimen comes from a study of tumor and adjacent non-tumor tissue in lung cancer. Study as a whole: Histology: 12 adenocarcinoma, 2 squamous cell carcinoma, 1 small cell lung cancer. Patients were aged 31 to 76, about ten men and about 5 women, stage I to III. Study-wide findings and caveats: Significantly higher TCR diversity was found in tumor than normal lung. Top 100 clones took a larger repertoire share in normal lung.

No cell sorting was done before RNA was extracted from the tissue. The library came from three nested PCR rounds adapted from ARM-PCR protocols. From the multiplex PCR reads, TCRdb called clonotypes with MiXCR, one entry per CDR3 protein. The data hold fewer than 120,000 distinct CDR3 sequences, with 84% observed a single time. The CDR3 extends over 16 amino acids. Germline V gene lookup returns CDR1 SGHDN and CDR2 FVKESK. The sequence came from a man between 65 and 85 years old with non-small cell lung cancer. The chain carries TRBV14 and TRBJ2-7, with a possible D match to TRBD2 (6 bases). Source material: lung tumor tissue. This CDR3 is CTGSQRDGRISYEQYF. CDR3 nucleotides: TGTACCGGCAGTCAACGTGACGGGAGAATCTCCTACGAGCAGTACTTC.